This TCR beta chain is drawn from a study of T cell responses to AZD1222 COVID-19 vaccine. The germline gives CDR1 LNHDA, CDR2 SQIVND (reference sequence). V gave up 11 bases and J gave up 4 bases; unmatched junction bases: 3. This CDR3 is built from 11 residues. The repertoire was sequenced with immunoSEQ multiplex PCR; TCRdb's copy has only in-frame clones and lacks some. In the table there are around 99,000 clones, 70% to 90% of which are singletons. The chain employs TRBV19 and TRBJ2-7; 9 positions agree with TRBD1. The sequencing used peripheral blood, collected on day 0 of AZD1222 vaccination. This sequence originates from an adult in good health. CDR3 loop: CASGQGYEQYF. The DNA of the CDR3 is TGTGCCTCGGGACAGGGATACGAGCAGTACTTC. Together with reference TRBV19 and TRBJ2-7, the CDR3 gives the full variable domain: DGGITQSPKYLFRKEGQNVTLSCEQNLNHDAMYWYRQDPGQGLRLIYYSQIVNDFQKGDIAEGYSVSREKKESFPLTVTSAQKNPTAFYLCASGQGYEQYFGPGTRLTVT.